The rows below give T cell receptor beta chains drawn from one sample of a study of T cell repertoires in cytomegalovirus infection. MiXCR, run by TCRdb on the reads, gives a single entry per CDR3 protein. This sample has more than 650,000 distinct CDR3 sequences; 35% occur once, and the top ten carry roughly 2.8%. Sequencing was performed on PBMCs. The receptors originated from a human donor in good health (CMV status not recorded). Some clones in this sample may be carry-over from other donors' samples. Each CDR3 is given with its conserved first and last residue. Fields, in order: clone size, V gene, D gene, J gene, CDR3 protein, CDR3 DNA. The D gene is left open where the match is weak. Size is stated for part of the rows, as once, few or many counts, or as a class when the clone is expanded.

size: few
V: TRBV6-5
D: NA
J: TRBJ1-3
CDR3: CASSRQKSPSGNTIYF
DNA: TGTGCCAGCAGTAGACAAAAAAGCCCCTCTGGAAACACCATATATTTT

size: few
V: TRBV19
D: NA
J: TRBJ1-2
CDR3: CASSTRDGGGYTF
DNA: TGTGCCAGTAGTACCCGGGACGGAGGCGGCTACACCTTC

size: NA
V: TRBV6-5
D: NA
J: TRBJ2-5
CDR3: CASSYSSGQETQYF
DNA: TGTGCCAGCAGTTACTCATCAGGGCAAGAGACCCAGTACTTC

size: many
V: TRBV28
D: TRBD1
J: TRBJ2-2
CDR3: CASSLSTGGGTGELFF
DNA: TGTGCCAGCAGTTTATCGACAGGGGGCGGTACCGGGGAGCTGTTTTTT

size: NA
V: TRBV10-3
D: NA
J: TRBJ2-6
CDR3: CATSGMRVSGANVLTF
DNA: TGTGCCACATCAGGGATGAGGGTATCTGGGGCCAACGTCCTGACTTTC

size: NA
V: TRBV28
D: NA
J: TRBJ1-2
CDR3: CASSLPNQEQGSGYTF
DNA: TGTGCCAGCAGTTTACCCAACCAGGAGCAGGGAAGTGGCTACACCTTC

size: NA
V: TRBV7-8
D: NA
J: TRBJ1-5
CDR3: CASSLLQGALPQHF
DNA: TGTGCCAGCAGCTTATTACAGGGAGCCCTGCCCCAGCATTTT

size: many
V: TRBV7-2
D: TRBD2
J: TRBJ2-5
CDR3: CASTGGGTAETQYF
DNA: TGTGCCAGCACCGGGGGGGGCACGGCGGAGACCCAGTACTTC

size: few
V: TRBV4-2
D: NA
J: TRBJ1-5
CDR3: CASSQQGGRASQPQHF
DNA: TGTGCCAGCAGCCAACAGGGAGGAAGGGCTAGTCAGCCCCAGCATTTT

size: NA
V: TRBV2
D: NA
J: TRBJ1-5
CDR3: CASSANSGGPNQPQHF
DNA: TGTGCCAGCAGTGCAAATTCCGGCGGTCCCAATCAGCCCCAGCATTTT

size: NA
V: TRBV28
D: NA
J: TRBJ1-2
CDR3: CASSFNQGTAGYTF
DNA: TGTGCCAGCAGTTTTAACCAGGGAACAGCTGGCTACACCTTC

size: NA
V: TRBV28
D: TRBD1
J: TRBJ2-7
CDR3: CASSFLLRTGGYEQYF
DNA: TGTGCCAGCAGTTTTCTTCTTCGGACAGGGGGATATGAGCAGTACTTC

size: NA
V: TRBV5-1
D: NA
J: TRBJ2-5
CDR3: CASSYVSSQGETQYF
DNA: TGCGCCAGCAGCTACGTATCGAGCCAAGGAGAGACCCAGTACTTC

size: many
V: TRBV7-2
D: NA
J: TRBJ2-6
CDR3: CASSSPTGANVLTF
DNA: TGTGCCAGCAGCTCCCCTACTGGGGCCAACGTCCTGACTTTC

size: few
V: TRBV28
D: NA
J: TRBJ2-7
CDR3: CASSRMTQYEQYF
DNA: TGTGCCAGCAGCCGAATGACCCAATACGAGCAGTACTTC

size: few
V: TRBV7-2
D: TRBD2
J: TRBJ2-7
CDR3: CASSRLAGVEQYF
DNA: TGTGCCAGCAGTAGACTAGCGGGAGTCGAGCAGTACTTC

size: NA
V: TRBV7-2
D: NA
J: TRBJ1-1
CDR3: CASSLAGATFF
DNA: TGTGCCAGCAGCTTGGCGGGTGCAACTTTCTTT

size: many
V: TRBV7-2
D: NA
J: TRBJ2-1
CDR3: CASSSGYSYNEQFF
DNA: TGTGCCAGCAGCTCTGGGTATTCCTACAATGAGCAGTTCTTC

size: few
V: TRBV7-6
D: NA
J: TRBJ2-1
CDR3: CASSLEVRRSPYNEQFF
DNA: TGTGCCAGCAGCTTAGAAGTCCGGAGGTCCCCCTACAATGAGCAGTTCTTC

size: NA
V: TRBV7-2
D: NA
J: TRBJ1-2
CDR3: CASSPRGGAGYGYTF
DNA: TGTGCCAGCAGCCCCCGCGGGGGGGCTGGCTATGGCTACACCTTC

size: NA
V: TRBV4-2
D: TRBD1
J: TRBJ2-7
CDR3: CASSHGTGTGGMYEQYF
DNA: TGTGCCAGCAGCCATGGGACCGGGACAGGGGGCATGTACGAGCAGTACTTC

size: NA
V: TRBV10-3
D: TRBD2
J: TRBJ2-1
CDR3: CAIRPSGGASNEQFF
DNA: TGTGCCATCAGACCTAGCGGGGGGGCGAGCAATGAGCAGTTCTTC

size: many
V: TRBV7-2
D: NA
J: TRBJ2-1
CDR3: CASSLAGGSGRLFF
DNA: TGTGCCAGCAGCTTAGCGGGGGGTAGCGGCCGTCTGTTCTTC

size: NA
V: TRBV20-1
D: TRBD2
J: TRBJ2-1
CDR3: CSANLAGVYNEQFF
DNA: TGCAGTGCTAATCTAGCGGGGGTCTACAATGAGCAGTTCTTC

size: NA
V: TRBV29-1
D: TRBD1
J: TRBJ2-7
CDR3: CSVGRDRAYEQYF
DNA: TGCAGCGTGGGGAGGGACAGGGCATACGAGCAGTACTTC

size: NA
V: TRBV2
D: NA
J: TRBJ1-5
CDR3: CARSEWTPRRGNQPPHF
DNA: TGTGCCCGCAGTGAATGGACACCTAGGAGGGGTAATCAGCCCCCGCATTTT

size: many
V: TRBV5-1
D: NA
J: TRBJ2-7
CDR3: CASSLSSPASSYEQYF
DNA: TGCGCCAGCAGCTTGAGTTCCCCGGCGAGCTCCTACGAGCAGTACTTC

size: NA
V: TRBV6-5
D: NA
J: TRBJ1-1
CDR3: CASSYSTALNTEAFF
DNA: TGTGCCAGCAGTTATAGTACGGCTCTGAACACTGAAGCTTTCTTT

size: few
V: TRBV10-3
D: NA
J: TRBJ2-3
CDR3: CAISESGSSGDTQYF
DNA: TGTGCCATCAGTGAGTCAGGCTCCTCGGGGGATACGCAGTATTTT

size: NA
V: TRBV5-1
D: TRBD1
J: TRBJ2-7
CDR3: CARPTGVTYEQYF
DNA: TGCGCCAGGCCTACAGGGGTCACCTACGAGCAGTACTTC

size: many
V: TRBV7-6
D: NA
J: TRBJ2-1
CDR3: CASSLEGRDNEQFF
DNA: TGTGCCAGCAGCTTAGAGGGCAGAGACAATGAGCAGTTCTTC

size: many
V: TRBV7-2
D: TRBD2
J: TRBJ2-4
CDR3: CASSLNPGGDIQYF
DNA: TGTGCCAGCAGCTTAAACCCGGGGGGGGACATTCAGTACTTC

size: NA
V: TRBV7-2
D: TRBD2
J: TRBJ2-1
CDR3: CASSPGRTSGFYNEQFF
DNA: TGTGCCAGCAGCCCCGGTCGGACTAGCGGGTTTTACAATGAGCAGTTCTTC

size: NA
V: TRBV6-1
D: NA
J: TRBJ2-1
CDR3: CASSPGPIPSEQFF
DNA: TGTGCCAGCAGTCCGGGACCGATCCCGTCTGAGCAGTTCTTC

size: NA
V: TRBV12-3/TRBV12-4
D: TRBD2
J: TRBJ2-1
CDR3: CASSGLAGGNPEQFF
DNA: TGTGCCAGCTCGGGACTAGCGGGGGGGAACCCGGAGCAGTTCTTC

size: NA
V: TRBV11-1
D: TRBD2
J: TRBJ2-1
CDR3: CASSYTSGRGNEQFF
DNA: TGTGCCAGCAGCTACACTAGCGGGAGGGGAAATGAGCAGTTCTTC

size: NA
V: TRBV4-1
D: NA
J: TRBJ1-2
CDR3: CASSQGSSSNYGYTF
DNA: TGCGCCAGCAGCCAAGGATCGTCTTCTAACTATGGCTACACCTTC

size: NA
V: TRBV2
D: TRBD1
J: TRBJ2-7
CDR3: CASRGQVLSYEQYF
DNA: TGTGCCAGCAGAGGACAGGTTCTCTCCTACGAGCAGTACTTC

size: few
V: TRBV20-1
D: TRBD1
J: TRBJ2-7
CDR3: CSAREAFKGAHYEQYF
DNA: TGCAGTGCTAGAGAAGCTTTCAAGGGGGCACATTACGAGCAGTACTTC

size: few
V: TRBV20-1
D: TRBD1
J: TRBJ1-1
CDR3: CSAGGQGNTEAFF
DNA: TGCAGTGCCGGGGGACAGGGGAACACTGAAGCTTTCTTT

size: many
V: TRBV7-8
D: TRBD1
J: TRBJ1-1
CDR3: CASSLAIKPGGGKGAFF
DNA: TGTGCCAGCAGCTTAGCGATAAAGCCAGGGGGGGGTAAAGGAGCTTTCTTT

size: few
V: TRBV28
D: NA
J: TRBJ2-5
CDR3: CASSLKSPETQYF
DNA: TGTGCCAGCAGTCTCAAGTCCCCGGAGACCCAGTACTTC

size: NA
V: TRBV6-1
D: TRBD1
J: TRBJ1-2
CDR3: CASSEAATGSGYTF
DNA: TGTGCCAGCAGTGAAGCGGCGACAGGGTCTGGCTACACCTTC

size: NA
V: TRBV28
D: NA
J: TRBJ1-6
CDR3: CASSSGDLYNSPLHF
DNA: TGTGCCAGCAGTTCGGGGGACCTCTATAATTCACCCCTCCACTTT

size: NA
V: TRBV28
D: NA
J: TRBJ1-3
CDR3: CASLQNSGNTIYF
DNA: TGTGCCAGCTTACAGAACTCTGGAAACACCATATATTTT

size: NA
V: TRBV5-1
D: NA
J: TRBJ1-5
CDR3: CASRWTDDSNQPQHF
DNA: TGCGCCAGCAGGTGGACAGATGATAGCAATCAGCCCCAGCATTTT

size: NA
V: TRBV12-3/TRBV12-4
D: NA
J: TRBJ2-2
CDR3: CASSPQGVTGELFF
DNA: TGTGCCAGCAGTCCCCAGGGAGTCACCGGGGAGCTGTTTTTT